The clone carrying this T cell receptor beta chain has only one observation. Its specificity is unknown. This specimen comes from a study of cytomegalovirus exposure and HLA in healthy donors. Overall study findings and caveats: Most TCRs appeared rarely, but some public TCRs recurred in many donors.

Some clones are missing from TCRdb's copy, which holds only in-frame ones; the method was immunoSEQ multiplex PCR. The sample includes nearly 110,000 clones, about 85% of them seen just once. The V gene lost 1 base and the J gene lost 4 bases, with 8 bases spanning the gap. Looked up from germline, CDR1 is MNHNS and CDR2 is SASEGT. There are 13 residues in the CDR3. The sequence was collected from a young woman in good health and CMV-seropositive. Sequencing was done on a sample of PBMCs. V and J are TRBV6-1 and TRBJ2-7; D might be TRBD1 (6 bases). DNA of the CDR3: TGTGCCAGCAGTGAAGATCAGGGGTACGAGCAGTACTTC. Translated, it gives CASSEDQGYEQYF.